Each of the 16 T cell receptor beta chains below was sequenced from the same sample in a study of T cells expressing NK-cell markers. TCRdb re-called the 5' RACE reads; every CDR3 protein appears as one record, without DNA. This repertoire comprises about 160,000 distinct CDR3 sequences; its ten largest clones make up approximately 17%. Material for sequencing was blood T cells: a sorted CD56 or NKG2C T cell subset, CD4+ or CD8+ T cells, or bulk PBMC T cells (not recorded which). These receptors came from a woman between 18 and 70 years old in good health.

The chain uses TRBV20-1 and TRBJ2-7; checking the TCRdb D call of TRBD1 is not possible without DNA. Germline CDR1 is DFQATT and CDR2 is SNEGSKA (reference sequence). The CDR3 is made up of 15 amino acids. CDR3 region: CSASRGTGNLYEQYF.

This chain connects TRBV5-1 to TRBJ2-7; checking the TCRdb D call of TRBD1 is not possible without DNA. CDR3 length: 14 amino acids. Looked up from germline, CDR1 is SGHRS and CDR2 is YFSETQ. The CDR3 loop reads CASSFSGAIDEQYF.

The chain carries TRBV11-2 and TRBJ2-2; with no DNA, the TCRdb D assignment of TRBD1 cannot be verified. CDR1 is SGHAT, CDR2 FQNNGV, per germline. This CDR3 has 15 amino acids. CDR3 amino acids: CASSRTRVNTGELFF.

CDR3 sequence reads: CSARDMGQGYNEQFF. V is TRBV20-1 and J is TRBJ2-1; TCRdb outputs TRBD1, but without DNA this stays unchecked. Germline CDR1 reads DFQATT; CDR2 reads SNEGSKA (reference sequence). There are 15 residues in the CDR3.

V is TRBV4-1 and J is TRBJ2-1; TCRdb's assignment of TRBD1 cannot be checked, as there is no DNA. Germline V lookup: CDR1 MGHRA, CDR2 YSYEKL. The CDR3 is 15 residues long. The CDR3 loop reads CASSQGQGALNEQFF.

The chain uses TRBV5-1 and TRBJ2-3; absent DNA, TCRdb's TRBD2 call cannot be checked. The CDR3 is 15 residues long. Germline assignment: CDR1 SGHRS and CDR2 YFSETQ. Here the CDR3 reads CASRSGTSIGDTQYF.

The rearrangement uses TRBV5-1 and TRBJ2-7; checking the TCRdb D call of TRBD1 is not possible without DNA. In germline, CDR1 is SGHRS, CDR2 YFSETQ. The CDR3 has 15 amino acids. The CDR3 loop is CASSLAGQEGYEQYF.

The chain is built from TRBV2 and TRBJ1-2; TCRdb indicates TRBD1, and absent DNA this call remains unverified. Looked up from germline, CDR1 is SNHLY and CDR2 is FYNNEI. This CDR3 is 17 amino acids long. This CDR3 is CASSYLPADSTNYGYTF.

The rearrangement links TRBV24-1 to TRBJ2-1. CDR1 is KGHDR and CDR2 is SFDVKD in the germline V gene. CDR3 size: 13 residues. The CDR3 region is CATSDFARYEQFF.

V is TRBV5-4 and J is TRBJ1-2; as DNA is missing, the TRBD1 call by TCRdb cannot be tested. Germline CDR1 SGHNT, CDR2 YYREEE (reference sequence). This CDR3 spans 14 amino acids. The CDR3 loop is CASSLTGTGKGYTF.

V is TRBV12-3 or TRBV12-4 and J is TRBJ1-1; TCRdb gives TRBD1 as the D gene, but with no DNA this cannot be confirmed. This CDR3 has 14 amino acids. This chain's CDR3 is CASTYRQGGTEAFF.

The chain combines TRBV2 with TRBJ2-2; TCRdb's D gene call, TRBD2, goes unchecked for lack of DNA. This CDR3 has 16 residues. CDR1 and CDR2 (germline): SNHLY, FYNNEI. CDR3 loop: CASRKSSGGASGELFF.

The chain employs TRBV6-1 and TRBJ2-2. Germline CDR1 reads MNHNS; CDR2 reads SASEGT. CDR3 length: 14 residues. CDR3 protein: CASSEVKGTGELFF.

This chain's CDR3 is CASSQQTTEKAFF. The gene calls are TRBV3-1 and TRBJ1-1; TCRdb's D call, TRBD1, is unchecked because there is no DNA. The CDR3 is 13 residues long. Germline V gene data show CDR1 as LGHDT and CDR2 as YNNKEL (reference sequence).

The genes are TRBV12-3 or TRBV12-4 and TRBJ2-7. The CDR3 length is 13 residues. This CDR3 is CASSLVVSYEQYF.

CDR3: CASSITGGTDTQYF. The chain employs TRBV10-3 and TRBJ2-3; the D gene TCRdb calls, TRBD1, cannot be checked with no DNA. The CDR3 extends over 14 amino acids. Per germline, CDR1 ENHRY and CDR2 SYGVKD.